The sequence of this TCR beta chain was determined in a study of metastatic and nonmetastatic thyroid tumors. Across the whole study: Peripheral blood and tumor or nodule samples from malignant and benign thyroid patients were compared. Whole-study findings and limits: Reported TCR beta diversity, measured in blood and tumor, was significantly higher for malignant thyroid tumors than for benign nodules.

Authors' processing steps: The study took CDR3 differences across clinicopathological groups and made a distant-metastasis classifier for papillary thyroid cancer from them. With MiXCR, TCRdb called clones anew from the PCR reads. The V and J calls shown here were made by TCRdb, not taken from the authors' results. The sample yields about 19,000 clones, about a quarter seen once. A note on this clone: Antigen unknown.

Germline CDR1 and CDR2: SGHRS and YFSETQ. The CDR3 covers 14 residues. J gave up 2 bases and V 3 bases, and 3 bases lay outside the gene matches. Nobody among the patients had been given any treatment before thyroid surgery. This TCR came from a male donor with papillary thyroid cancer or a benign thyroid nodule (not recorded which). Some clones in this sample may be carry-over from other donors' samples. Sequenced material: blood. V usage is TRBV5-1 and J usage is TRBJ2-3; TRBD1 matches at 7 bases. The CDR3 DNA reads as TGCGCCAGCAGCTCGGGACAGAACACAGATACGCAGTATTTT. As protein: CASSSGQNTDTQYF.